Below are 30 T cell receptor beta chains sequenced from a single sample in a study of shared clonotypes between healthy human individuals. Only in-frame clones appear in the TCRdb table, and some are missing; sequencing was by immunoSEQ multiplex PCR. This table has 850,000 to 1,200,000 clones, about 74% appearing once. Sequencing was performed on memory CD4+ T cells sorted from blood. Stated subset: CD45RA-negative fraction. These receptors all come from a man aged 18-30 years in good health.

This chain joins TRBV6-1 and TRBJ2-1; 10 positions match TRBD2. The trim removed 0 bases at V and 5 bases at J, leaving 4 bases unmatched. The CDR3 is 16 amino acids. Per germline, CDR1 MNHNS and CDR2 SASEGT. The DNA of the CDR3 is TGTGCCAGCAGTGAAGCGGGACTAGCGACCCACAATGAGCAGTTCTTC. This sequence encodes CASSEAGLATHNEQFF.

The chain has TRBV5-6 and TRBJ2-5; weak D call: TRBD2 (6 bases). Trimming removed 6 bases at V and 2 bases at J, with 14 bases between. Germline V lookup: CDR1 SGHDT, CDR2 YYEEEE. The CDR3 is 14 residues long. CDR3 sequence reads: CASTPGLHQETQYF. In DNA form, the CDR3 reads TGTGCCAGCACCCCGGGACTTCATCAAGAGACCCAGTACTTC.

The genes are TRBV28 and TRBJ1-5, with 8 positions matching TRBD1. This CDR3 is built from 15 residues. Trimming at V came to 3 bases and at J to 7 bases, leaving 8 bases not matched to a gene. Germline CDR1 and CDR2: MDHEN and SYDVKM. CDR3 amino acids: CASSFHGQGQQPQHF. CDR3 in DNA: TGTGCCAGCAGTTTCCACGGACAGGGCCAACAGCCCCAGCATTTT.

On this clone: The same CDR3 arises from other DNA sequences in this sample as well. This chain uses TRBV28 with TRBJ1-2, with 7 bases fitting TRBD1. Per the germline V gene, CDR1 is MDHEN and CDR2 is SYDVKM. Trimming at V came to 5 bases and at J to 4 bases, leaving 4 bases not matched to a gene. The CDR3 runs 13 residues. CDR3 protein: CASSTGDSYGYTF. In DNA form, the CDR3 reads TGTGCCAGCAGTACCGGGGACAGCTATGGCTACACCTTC.

The rearrangement links TRBV11-2 to TRBJ2-3; 9 nucleotides agree with TRBD1. The germline gives CDR1 SGHAT, CDR2 FQNNGV. V was clipped by 8 bases and J by 4 bases; unmatched bases: 7. CDR3 length equals 14 residues. CDR3 loop: CASGTGRAADTQYF. The DNA for the CDR3 is TGTGCCAGCGGGACAGGGAGGGCGGCAGATACGCAGTATTTT.

This clone was picked up a small number of times. This chain joins TRBV18 and TRBJ2-7, with D possibly matching TRBD1 (6 bases). This CDR3 is built from 15 residues. V dropped 6 bases and J dropped 0 bases, with 15 bases sitting between them. The V gene's germline CDR1 is KGHSH and CDR2 LQKENI. Here the CDR3 reads CASSATGQGSYEQYF. CDR3 nucleotide sequence: TGTGCCAGCTCCGCTACAGGGCAAGGCTCCTACGAGCAGTACTTC.

CDR3 amino acids: CASSFKANQETQYF. For the CDR3, the DNA is TGTGCCAGCAGTTTTAAAGCCAATCAAGAGACCCAGTACTTC. The chain employs TRBV5-4 and TRBJ2-5; D not certain. Looked up from germline, CDR1 is SGHNT and CDR2 is YYREEE (reference sequence). Trimming removed 5 bases from V and 2 bases from J, with 13 bases in between. This CDR3 spans 14 amino acids.

The chain uses TRBV6-1 and TRBJ1-1, with unresolved D. Trimming took 0 bases from V and 11 from J, leaving 13 bases between them. This CDR3 has 13 amino acids. CDR1 is MNHNS and CDR2 is SASEGT in the germline V gene. CDR3 amino acids: CASSEADRATAFF. The CDR3 DNA reads TGTGCCAGCAGTGAAGCGGACCGCGCGACGGCTTTCTTT.

The rearrangement joins TRBV15 to TRBJ2-5; 8 bases are a match to TRBD2. CDR1 is LNHNV, CDR2 YYDKDF, per germline (reference sequence). The CDR3 length is 13 residues. J gave up 7 bases and V 5 bases, and 6 bases lay outside the gene matches. The CDR3 spells CATSSDREGTQYF. CDR3 nucleotides: TGTGCCACCAGCTCTGACCGGGAGGGGACCCAGTACTTC.

This sequence joins TRBV19 and TRBJ1-2, with a tentative D call TRBD1 (6 bases). CDR1 is LNHDA, CDR2 SQIVND, per germline (reference sequence). The CDR3 has 15 residues. The V gene lost 6 bases and the J gene lost 0 bases, with 14 bases spanning the gap. The CDR3 sequence: CASSPPGATNYGYTF. Here the CDR3 DNA reads TGTGCCAGTAGCCCCCCGGGGGCCACTAACTATGGCTACACCTTC. The whole variable domain, remainder taken from reference TRBV19 and TRBJ1-2, is DGGITQSPKYLFRKEGQNVTLSCEQNLNHDAMYWYRQDPGQGLRLIYYSQIVNDFQKGDIAEGYSVSREKKESFPLTVTSAQKNPTAFYLCASSPPGATNYGYTFGSGTRLTVV.

The V call is TRBV19, the J call TRBJ2-3, with TRBD2 matching 10 bases. Trimming took 7 bases from V and 5 from J; bases not matched to a gene: 12. Germline CDR1 reads LNHDA; CDR2 reads SQIVND (reference sequence). The CDR3 totals 16 residues. CDR3 protein: CASTDQPSGRKDTQYF. The CDR3 DNA is TGTGCCAGTACTGACCAACCTAGCGGGAGAAAAGATACGCAGTATTTT.

V and J are TRBV4-3 and TRBJ2-1; 8 nucleotides line up with TRBD2. Per the germline V gene, CDR1 is LGHNA and CDR2 is YSLEER. The CDR3 loop spans 17 amino acids. Trimming cost V 0 bases and J 6 bases; bases outside gene matches: 10. The chain's CDR3 is CASSQDRAGLVVNEQFF. DNA of the CDR3: TGCGCCAGCAGCCAAGACCGAGCGGGACTAGTCGTCAATGAGCAGTTCTTC.

V and J are TRBV6-1 and TRBJ2-6; TRBD1 matches at 9 bases. The germline CDR1 and CDR2 sequences are MNHNS and SASEGT. The V segment lost 4 bases and the J segment 1 base; nucleotides outside the gene matches: 5. The CDR3 extends over 17 amino acids. This CDR3 is CASSAGTGSSGANVLTF. The DNA for the CDR3 is TGTGCCAGCAGTGCCGGGACAGGGTCTTCTGGGGCCAACGTCCTGACTTTC.

The V call is TRBV5-1, the J call TRBJ1-6; a weak D match, TRBD1 (5 bases). This CDR3 is built from 16 residues. Germline CDR1 and CDR2: SGHRS and YFSETQ. V gave up 0 bases and J gave up 4 bases, with 11 bases separating them. The CDR3 sequence is CASSLDGTAYNSPLHF. The CDR3 DNA reads as TGCGCCAGCAGCTTGGATGGGACCGCTTATAATTCACCCCTCCACTTT.

Comments on this clone: The conserved phenylalanine or tryptophan normally closing the CDR3 is absent here, so this likely arose from a read error. The rearrangement links TRBV11-2 to TRBJ2-7, with D tentatively TRBD2 (5 bases). Germline V gene data show CDR1 as SGHAT and CDR2 as FQNNGV. The V gene lost 0 bases and the J gene lost 7 bases, with 7 bases spanning the gap. The CDR3 is 12 amino acids. For the CDR3, the DNA is TGTGCCAGCAGCTTAGATAGCGAGGAGCAGTACCTC. This codes for CASSLDSEEQYL.

This clone has ten or more counts. The chain couples TRBV6-1 to TRBJ2-7; 7 bases are shared with TRBD2. The CDR3 covers 14 residues. CDR1 MNHNS and CDR2 SASEGT come from the germline V gene. The V gene end was trimmed by 5 bases and the J gene end by 2 bases; junction bases not matched to a gene: 6. In nucleotides, the CDR3 is TGTGCCAGCAGTATAAAACTAGCGACCTACGAGCAGTACTTC. It is translated as CASSIKLATYEQYF.

The J gene is TRBJ2-7, the V gene TRBV5-1; D is undetermined. The CDR3 has 13 amino acids. Germline values: CDR1 SGHRS, CDR2 YFSETQ. The ends were cut back, 3 bases at V and 5 bases at J, with 12 bases in the middle. The CDR3 DNA sequence: TGCGCCAGCAGCTCCTTTATCTGGGACGAGCAGTACTTC. Its protein product is CASSSFIWDEQYF.

The chain employs TRBV5-4 and TRBJ2-7, with TRBD2 matching over 7 bases. J was trimmed by 4 bases and V by 3 bases; bases with no gene match: 4. Germline V gene lookup returns CDR1 SGHNT and CDR2 YYREEE (reference sequence). The CDR3 has 13 residues. The CDR3, as DNA: TGTGCCAGCAGCTCCGGGAGGAAGTACGAGCAGTACTTC. It yields the protein CASSSGRKYEQYF.

V usage is TRBV15 and J usage is TRBJ2-7, with 8 bases fitting TRBD2. Germline loops: CDR1 LNHNV, CDR2 YYDKDF (reference sequence). The length of the CDR3 is 16 residues. J gave up 3 bases and V 5 bases, and 12 bases lay outside the gene matches. As DNA, the CDR3 is TGTGCCACCAGCGGCGGGACATCGGGACTAGTCTACGAGCAGTACTTC. Protein sequence: CATSGGTSGLVYEQYF.

This clone came up a few times. V is TRBV14 and J is TRBJ2-3; D possibly corresponds to TRBD2 (5 bases). The germline gives CDR1 SGHDN, CDR2 FVKESK. V was clipped by 1 base and J by 2 bases, with 7 bases between them. The CDR3 is 14 residues long. CDR3 bases: TGTGCCAGCAGCCAAGGACTATCCACAGATACGCAGTATTTT. Its translation: CASSQGLSTDTQYF.

The chain recombines TRBV28 with TRBJ1-5, with 10 nucleotides matching TRBD1. The CDR3 spans 15 residues. Trimming cost V 6 bases and J 4 bases; bases outside gene matches: 6. From germline, CDR1 is MDHEN and CDR2 SYDVKM. The CDR3 loop is CASRPTGGANQPQHF. In DNA form, the CDR3 reads TGTGCCAGCAGGCCGACAGGGGGCGCGAATCAGCCCCAGCATTTT.

The CDR3 loop is CASMGGLRNTGELFF. CDR3 nucleotide sequence: TGTGCCAGCATGGGGGGACTCAGGAACACCGGGGAGCTGTTTTTT. This sequence joins TRBV7-6 and TRBJ2-2, with a weak D call TRBD2 (6 bases). The ends were cut back, 7 bases at V and 1 base at J, with 13 bases in the middle. CDR3 length equals 15 residues. Germline CDR1 SGHVS, CDR2 FNYEAQ.

The chain uses TRBV27 and TRBJ2-3; D is unresolved. The V end was cut by 3 bases, the J end by 2 bases, with 12 bases between. Germline V gene data show CDR1 as MNHEY and CDR2 as SMNVEV (reference sequence). This CDR3 contains 15 residues. CDR3 DNA sequence: TGTGCCAGCAGTTTTTTCGGAATAAACACAGATACGCAGTATTTT. Amino acid sequence: CASSFFGINTDTQYF.

The sample holds a few counts of this clone. The chain combines TRBV5-6 with TRBJ1-5; tentatively, D is TRBD1 (5 bases). CDR3 length: 13 residues. V was pared by 0 bases and J by 8 bases, with 9 bases between. The V gene's germline CDR1 is SGHDT and CDR2 YYEEEE. DNA of the CDR3: TGTGCCAGCAGCTTGGAGGGGAGCAAGCCCCAGCATTTT. Translation gives CASSLEGSKPQHF.

This clone was seen a handful of times. The chain uses TRBV30 and TRBJ1-4; 12 bases agree with TRBD1. The junction had 3 bases not matched to a gene; V was cut back by 2 bases and J by 5 bases. This CDR3 has 15 residues. Germline V gene data show CDR1 as GTSNPN and CDR2 as SVGIG (reference sequence). CDR3 nucleotide sequence: TGTGCCTGGAGTAAGGGGACAGGGGGCAATGAAAAACTGTTTTTT. This gives the protein CAWSKGTGGNEKLFF.

The J gene is TRBJ1-6, the V gene TRBV5-6, with TRBD1 matching 9 bases. CDR3 length: 15 residues. The germline V gene encodes CDR1 SGHDT and CDR2 YYEEEE. The V gene end was trimmed by 4 bases and the J gene end by 10 bases; junction bases not matched to a gene: 9. CDR3 loop: CASSASGTGHSPLHF. CDR3 coding DNA: TGTGCCAGCAGCGCATCCGGGACAGGGCACTCACCCCTCCACTTT.

The sample holds a few counts of this clone. This sequence joins TRBV9 and TRBJ1-2; no firm D call. In germline, CDR1 is SGDLS, CDR2 YYNGEE. This CDR3 has 13 amino acids. Deletions cut 0 bases from V and 2 bases from J, with 5 bases between. The CDR3 DNA sequence: TGTGCCAGCAGCGTAGCCAGGAACTATGGCTACACCTTC. It codes for CASSVARNYGYTF.

This clone was detected many times. V is TRBV5-4 and J is TRBJ1-2; D is unresolved. The CDR3 has 18 amino acids. Trimming pared 0 bases from V and 0 bases from J, leaving 18 bases between. The germline V gene encodes CDR1 SGHNT and CDR2 YYREEE (reference sequence). The CDR3: CASSLDPDLRPSNYGYTF. In DNA form, the CDR3 reads TGTGCCAGCAGCTTGGACCCGGACCTCAGACCCTCTAACTATGGCTACACCTTC.

The chain couples TRBV10-1 to TRBJ2-1; TRBD1 aligns across 9 bases. The V gene end was trimmed by 6 bases and the J gene end by 12 bases; junction bases not matched to a gene: 12. The CDR3 length is 14 residues. Germline CDR1 and CDR2: WNHNN and SYGVQD (reference sequence). CDR3 in amino acids: CASSAGTGLSSQFF. The CDR3 bases are TGCGCCAGCAGCGCCGGGACAGGGCTATCATCGCAGTTCTTC.

The V call is TRBV10-3, the J call TRBJ1-5; D is uncertain. Trimming removed 6 bases from V and 4 bases from J, with 13 bases in between. Germline-derived CDR1 and CDR2 are ENHRY and SYGVKD. This CDR3 is built from 14 residues. CDR3 sequence reads: CAISSGLVNQPQHF. The CDR3 bases are TGTGCCATCAGCTCCGGGCTTGTTAATCAGCCCCAGCATTTT.